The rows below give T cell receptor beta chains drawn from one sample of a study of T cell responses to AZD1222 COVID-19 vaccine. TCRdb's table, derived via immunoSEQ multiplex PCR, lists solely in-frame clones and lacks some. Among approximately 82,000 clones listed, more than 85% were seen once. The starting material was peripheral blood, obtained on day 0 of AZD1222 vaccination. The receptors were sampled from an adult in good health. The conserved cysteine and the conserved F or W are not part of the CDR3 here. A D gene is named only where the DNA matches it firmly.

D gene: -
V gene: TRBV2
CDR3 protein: ASSRQIKNTEAF

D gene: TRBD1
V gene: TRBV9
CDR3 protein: ASSVRQGAGGEKLF

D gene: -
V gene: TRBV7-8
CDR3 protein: ASSFGPNQPQH

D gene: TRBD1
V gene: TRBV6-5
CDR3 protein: ASSPRTGDGYT

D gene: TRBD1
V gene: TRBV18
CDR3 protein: ASSGTGGNEQY

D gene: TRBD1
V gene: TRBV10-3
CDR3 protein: AIRETGRGTEAF

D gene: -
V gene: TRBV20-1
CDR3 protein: SARGTYEQY

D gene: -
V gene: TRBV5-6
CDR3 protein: ASSLGQHNSPLH

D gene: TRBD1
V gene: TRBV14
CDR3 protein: ASSQAGGSPLH

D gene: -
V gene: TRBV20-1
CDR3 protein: SASWVQEKLF

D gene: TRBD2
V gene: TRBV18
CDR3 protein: ASSPISGGPTDTQY

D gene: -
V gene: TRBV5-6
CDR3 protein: ASSLDRRGDVGNTIY

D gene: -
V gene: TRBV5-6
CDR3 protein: ASSLGSANTEAF

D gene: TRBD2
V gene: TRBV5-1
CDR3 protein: ASSLSGVGETQY

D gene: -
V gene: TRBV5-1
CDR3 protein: ASSLDRGGGYEQY

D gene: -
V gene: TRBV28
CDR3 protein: ASSRWSTEAF

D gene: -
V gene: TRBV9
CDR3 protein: ASGRGPGNTIY

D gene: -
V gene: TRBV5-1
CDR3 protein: ASSLAGDLSYNEQF

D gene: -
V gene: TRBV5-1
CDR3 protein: ASSLEPRGGADTQY

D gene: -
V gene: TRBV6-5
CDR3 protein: LTRSNYEQY

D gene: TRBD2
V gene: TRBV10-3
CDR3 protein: AIRGAGGPQETQY

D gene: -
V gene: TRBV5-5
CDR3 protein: ASSLEAGIGYGYT

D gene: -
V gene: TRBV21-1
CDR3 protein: ASSKGQGGQPQH

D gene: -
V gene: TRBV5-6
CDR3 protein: ASSFSQGRGNEKLF

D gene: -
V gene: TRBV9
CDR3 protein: ASSVDLTDTQY

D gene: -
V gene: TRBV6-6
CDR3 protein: ASSSPGENNEQF

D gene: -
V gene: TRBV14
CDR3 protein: ASSLGSPANVYGYT

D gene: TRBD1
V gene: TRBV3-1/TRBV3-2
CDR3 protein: ASSQKTGRYEQY

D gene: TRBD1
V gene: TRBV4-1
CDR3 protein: ASSHPSGTGVKEQY

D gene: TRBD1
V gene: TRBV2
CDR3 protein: ASRGDRGAYNEQF

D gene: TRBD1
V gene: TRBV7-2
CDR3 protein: ASSLQGARSTEAF

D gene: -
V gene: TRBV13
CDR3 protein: ASPPGLNTGELF

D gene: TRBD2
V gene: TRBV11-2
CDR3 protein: ASRRSGGGETQY

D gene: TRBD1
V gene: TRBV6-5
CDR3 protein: ASGFPGGTNEKLF

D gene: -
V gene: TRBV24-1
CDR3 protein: ATSDSAPGANQPQH

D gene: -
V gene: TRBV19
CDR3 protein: ASSSGPNYGYT

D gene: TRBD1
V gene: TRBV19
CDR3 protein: ASSVQDRTYNSPLH

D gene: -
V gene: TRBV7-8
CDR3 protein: ASGLEGGRVHEQF

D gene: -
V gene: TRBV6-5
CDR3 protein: ASSLTGRGTEAF

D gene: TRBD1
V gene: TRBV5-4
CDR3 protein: ASSRDRGTDTQY

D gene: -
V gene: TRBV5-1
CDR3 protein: ASSSTGGETQY

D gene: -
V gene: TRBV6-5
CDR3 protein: ASRSQGNYGYT

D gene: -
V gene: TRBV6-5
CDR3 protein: ASSRTGFSNQPQH

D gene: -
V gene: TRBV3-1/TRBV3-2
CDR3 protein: ASSQGGGPTEAF

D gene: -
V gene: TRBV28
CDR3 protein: ASSLDMNTEAF

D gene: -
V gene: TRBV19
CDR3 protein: ASSIGGTGYT

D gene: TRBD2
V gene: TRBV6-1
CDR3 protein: ASSETWTSGGGEQF

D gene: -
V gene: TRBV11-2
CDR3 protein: ASSSGTLSSYNSPLH

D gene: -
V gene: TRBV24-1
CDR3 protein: ATSETTGFNQPQH

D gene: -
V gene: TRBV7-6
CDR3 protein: ASSLEPGGPGANVLT

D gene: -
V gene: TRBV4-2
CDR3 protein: ASSLTGEGGQPQH

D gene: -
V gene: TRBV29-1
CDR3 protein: SVEDRVSGNTIY

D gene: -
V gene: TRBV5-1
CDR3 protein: ASSLEGAGELF

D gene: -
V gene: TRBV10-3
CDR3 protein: AIKPAGDSYEQY

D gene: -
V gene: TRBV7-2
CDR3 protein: ASSDTMNEQF

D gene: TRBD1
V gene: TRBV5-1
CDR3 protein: ASSQRQGAGEQY

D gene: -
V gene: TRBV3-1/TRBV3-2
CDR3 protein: ASSHRSTQY

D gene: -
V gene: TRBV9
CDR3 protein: ASSVDNRPSGNTIY